This T cell receptor beta chain emerged from a study of blood T cell repertoires in COVID-19 (dated by TCRdb to the early 2020s). Concerning the study at large: Samples from collaborators originated in the United States, Italy and Spain and spanned both the acute and convalescent phases of COVID-19. The prospective study material was composed of cDNA or gDNA derived from T cells, B-cell-depleted T cells, or PBMCs. The dataset comprised deeply sampled blood TCRbeta repertoires from subjects exposed to, actively infected with, or recovered from COVID-19. A freely available public database, intended as a resource for researchers studying the immune response to SARS-CoV-2, is where the repertoires were released. The samples were drawn from two sources: the first 160 participants of the ongoing ImmuneRACE study, and 1,200 or so subjects contributed by 6 global collaborators. Sample metadata almost always included a de-identified subject ID, COVID-19 status, age in years and sex. Where HLA class I and class II types were available, the types were taken from metadata supplied by the sample provider, not from assay-based typing. Beyond this particular receptor, the publication reports: The amount of clinical and demographic metadata varied by source and participant and was provided uncurated.

TCRbeta CDR3 regions were amplified from genomic DNA using the immunoSEQ Assay, a bias-controlled multiplex PCR. On the study's bioinformatics: Within the assay, amplification of reference gene primers was used to estimate how many nucleated cells each sample contained. Sequence reads were collapsed and filtered to measure the absolute abundance of every unique TCRbeta CDR3 rearrangement. For each sample, productive Simpson clonality was calculated by taking the square root of Simpson's diversity index across productive rearrangements. TCRdb limited this immuneACCESS table to in-frame rearrangements with V and J called. A share of clones is missing; checked studies link under half to unresolved V genes, and the rest is unexplained. The DNA gave D and trimming, while V, J and clone size come from that table. In all, the sample holds around 200,000 clones, and around 83% of those were seen once. The ten most abundant clones make up around 6.3% of the sample.

The collaborating institutions used their own protocols to collect whole blood in K2EDTA tubes. For TCRbeta analysis, collaborators shipped samples as frozen whole blood, isolated PBMCs, or DNA extracted from either of those sample types. Reading from cysteine to phenylalanine, the CDR3 counts 13 amino acids. The read is trimmed to its CDR3 DNA, 39 bases read in frame from base 1. V was cut back by 7 bases and J by 3 bases, leaving a gap of 14 bases between them. The germline V gene gives CDR1 as SGHTS and CDR2 as YDEGEE. As for this clone: No antigen is known for it. Base quality data are lacking; no much larger clone is found one base away.

Sequenced: peripheral blood. Recombination joined TRBV5-8 with TRBJ2-7; the D gene is possibly TRBD1, with 6 bases matching. This TCR was sampled from a middle-aged woman with acute or convalescent COVID-19. The DNA is as follows: TGTGCCAGCGGAGGACAGACGATCTACGAGCAGTACTTC. It translates to CASGGQTIYEQYF.